This TCR beta chain was found in a study of T-cell reconstitution after alpha-beta-depleted transplantation in children. Whole-study results and caveats: One year post-transplant, T-cell counts and diversity were largely derived from T cells produced anew. Reported findings indicate that, about two months after transplant, alpha-beta T cells came from several hundred expanded clones, which were derived from non-depleted graft cells.

The CDR3 is made up of 20 amino acids. The germline V gene has CDR1 SGHAT and CDR2 FQDESV (reference sequence). V lost 5 bases, J lost 6 bases, and 18 bases stayed unmatched. Researchers prepared the TCRbeta library using unique molecular identifiers, the study reports. MiXCR was run by TCRdb on the PCR reads, yielding one entry per CDR3 protein. The data contain under 250,000 distinct CDR3 sequences, approximately 6.3% of them singletons. This clonotype was seen many times. Its specificity is not known. The J gene is TRBJ2-1, the V gene TRBV11-1; 14 bases agree with TRBD2. The sample here was PBMCs, taken before TCRalphabeta/CD19-depleted stem cell transplant. The source of this sequence is a boy between 2 and 10 years old with acute lymphoblastic leukemia, due to receive a stem cell transplant. The CDR3 loop reads CASSPYPGLAGAGVGNEQFF. The CDR3 nucleotides read TGTGCCAGCAGCCCATACCCGGGACTAGCGGGAGCAGGGGTCGGCAATGAGCAGTTCTTC.